Below, 17 T cell receptor beta chains from the same sample are listed, as sequenced in a study of metastatic and nonmetastatic thyroid tumors (dated by TCRdb to the early 2020s). The method was PCR. Sequencing was performed on an Illumina HiSeq 4000. TCRdb reworked the public reads: Q25 trimming with fastp, MiXCR clone assembly, productive beta chains retained. The sample table holds approximately 6,000 clones, of which around a third were seen once. Jointly, the top ten make up 26% of the sample. No treatment had been received by any patient before thyroid surgery. Sequenced material: adjacent normal tissue. These receptors were collected from a male donor with papillary thyroid cancer or a benign thyroid nodule (not recorded which). Some clones in this sample may be carry-over from other donors' samples.

The chain is built from TRBV6-1 and TRBJ1-6; D is uncertain. The CDR3 runs 13 residues. Trimming took off 8 bases at V and 3 bases at J, with 8 bases between the two ends. Per the germline V gene, CDR1 is MNHNS and CDR2 is SASEGT. In DNA form, the CDR3 reads TGTGCCAGCCACTGGGTCTATAATTCACCCCTCCACTTT. It encodes CASHWVYNSPLHF.

This chain joins TRBV20-1 and TRBJ2-3, with 7 bases lining up with TRBD2. V gave up 5 bases and J gave up 13 bases; unmatched junction bases: 15. CDR1 and CDR2 from the germline V gene are DFQATT and SNEGSKA (reference sequence). The CDR3 covers 13 residues. The CDR3 loop is CSASSGIGRRKYF. The CDR3 DNA reads as TGCAGTGCTTCCAGCGGGATAGGCCGAAGGAAGTATTTT.

This clone was observed many times. J is TRBJ2-4 and V is TRBV6-4; 13 bases agree with TRBD2. Germline CDR1 is MRHNA and CDR2 is SNTAGT. The CDR3 is 20 amino acids. Trimming took 11 bases from V and 2 from J; bases not matched to a gene: 21. The CDR3 is CAGNSLATTSGRVTKNIQYF. DNA for the CDR3: TGTGCCGGCAACTCCCTGGCAACTACTAGCGGGAGGGTTACCAAAAACATTCAGTACTTC.

This clone was detected a few times. The rearrangement links TRBV30 to TRBJ2-7, with 15 positions matching TRBD2. The junction had 3 bases not matched to a gene; V was cut back by 2 bases and J by 4 bases. Germline assignment: CDR1 GTSNPN and CDR2 SVGIG (reference sequence). CDR3 length equals 15 residues. For the CDR3, the DNA is TGTGCCTGGAGTCCCGGACTAGCGGGAGGGTACGAGCAGTACTTC. It specifies CAWSPGLAGGYEQYF.

This clone has a handful of counts. V usage is TRBV28 and J usage is TRBJ2-5; D call uncertain. Trimming took off 7 bases at V and 5 bases at J, with 5 bases between the two ends. The germline CDR1 and CDR2 sequences are MDHEN and SYDVKM. The CDR3 is 10 residues long. CDR3 loop: CASILETQYF. The CDR3 bases are TGTGCCAGCATTCTGGAGACCCAGTACTTC.

This clone was counted a few times. At one end, the junction sequence differs from germline, possibly due to a read error. The CDR3 DNA sequence: TGTGCCAGCAGGCCGGGACAGAACACCTGGGAGCTGTTTTTT. It yields the protein CASRPGQNTWELFF. The V and J genes are TRBV6-2 or TRBV6-3 and TRBJ2-2; 7 nucleotides match TRBD1. This CDR3 is 14 amino acids long. Germline-derived CDR1 and CDR2 are MNHEY and SVGEGT.

The chain couples TRBV7-2 to TRBJ1-3; the D gene is possibly TRBD1 (5 bases). There are 14 residues in the CDR3. Germline loops: CDR1 SGHTA, CDR2 FQGNSA. Trimming cost V 5 bases and J 8 bases, with 16 bases left between them. In nucleotides, the CDR3 is TGTGCCAGCAGCACGGGACTGCCTCCAGACACCATATATTTT. Encoded protein: CASSTGLPPDTIYF.

The CDR3 sequence is CSASHRQGARFGYTF. CDR3 DNA sequence: TGCAGTGCTAGCCATCGACAGGGGGCGAGGTTTGGCTACACCTTC. The rearrangement uses TRBV20-1 and TRBJ1-2; 10 bases agree with TRBD1. The germline V gene has CDR1 DFQATT and CDR2 SNEGSKA (reference sequence). This CDR3 comprises 15 residues. J gave up 7 bases and V 3 bases, and 11 bases lay outside the gene matches.

V usage is TRBV19 and J usage is TRBJ1-2; possible D gene TRBD1, 6 bases. CDR3 length: 13 amino acids. The V end lost 6 bases, the J end lost 4 bases, and 12 bases lay between the germline ends. Germline V lookup: CDR1 LNHDA, CDR2 SQIVND (reference sequence). In nucleotides, the CDR3 is TGTGCCAGTAGCCGACAGGAGACCTATGGCTACACCTTC. Translation gives CASSRQETYGYTF.

The J gene is TRBJ1-2, the V gene TRBV5-1, with D tentatively TRBD1 (5 bases). This CDR3 spans 16 amino acids. Per the germline V gene, CDR1 is SGHRS and CDR2 is YFSETQ. V was cut by 0 bases and J by 0 bases, with 12 bases left in between. The CDR3 region has the DNA TGCGCCAGCAGCTTGGCCGCAGGGTTAGCTAACTATGGCTACACCTTC. It translates to CASSLAAGLANYGYTF. Based on the CDR3 plus reference TRBV5-1 and TRBJ1-2, the full variable domain is KAGVTQTPRYLIKTRGQQVTLSCSPISGHRSVSWYQQTPGQGLQFLFEYFSETQRNKGNFPGRFSGRQFSNSRSEMNVSTLELGDSALYLCASSLAAGLANYGYTFGSGTRLTVV.

The chain is built from TRBV2 and TRBJ2-3; D is ambiguous. The ends were cut back, 5 bases at V and 4 bases at J, with 13 bases in the middle. This CDR3 has 14 residues. Germline assignment: CDR1 SNHLY and CDR2 FYNNEI. CDR3 protein: CASSLWTNADTQYF. The CDR3 DNA follows: TGTGCCAGCAGTTTATGGACGAATGCAGATACGCAGTATTTT.

The rearrangement joins TRBV20-1 to TRBJ2-7; a weak D match, TRBD1 (6 bases). This CDR3 comprises 15 residues. CDR1 DFQATT and CDR2 SNEGSKA come from the germline V gene (reference sequence). CDR3 amino acids: CSARDISGNSYEQYF. CDR3 DNA: TGCAGCGCAAGGGACATAAGTGGGAACTCCTACGAGCAGTACTTC.

The rearrangement joins TRBV20-1 to TRBJ2-7, with D tentatively TRBD2 (5 bases). Trimming shortened V by 1 base and J by 1 base, and 14 bases separated the two germline ends. From germline, CDR1 is DFQATT and CDR2 SNEGSKA (reference sequence). The CDR3 extends over 15 amino acids. CDR3 DNA: TGCAGTGCTAGAGCCCAAAACGGGAAGTCCTACGAGCAGTACTTC. It codes for CSARAQNGKSYEQYF.

This clone was observed a few times. The gene calls are TRBV12-3 or TRBV12-4 and TRBJ2-7; 7 bases match TRBD1. The CDR3 consists of 15 residues. The trim removed 1 base at V and 1 base at J, leaving 4 bases unmatched. The CDR3: CASSLEGQLSYEQYF. The CDR3 DNA sequence: TGTGCCAGCAGTTTAGAGGGACAGCTTTCCTACGAGCAGTACTTC.

The rearrangement joins TRBV2 to TRBJ1-2, with D possibly being TRBD1 (6 bases). CDR3 length equals 13 residues. V shed 7 bases and J shed 2 bases, with 11 bases lying between them. Germline lookup yields CDR1 SNHLY and CDR2 FYNNEI. For the CDR3, the DNA is TGTGCCAGCACCGGACAGACGAACTATGGCTACACCTTC. Protein: CASTGQTNYGYTF.

The V call is TRBV20-1, the J call TRBJ2-5, with a tentative D call TRBD2 (6 bases). The germline V gene has CDR1 DFQATT and CDR2 SNEGSKA (reference sequence). The CDR3 spans 15 residues. The germline V and J ends were trimmed by 5 bases and 2 bases, with 18 bases remaining between them. The CDR3 bases are TGCAGTGCTGGTCCGGGACTGGGGGATCAAGAGACCCAGTACTTC. It codes for CSAGPGLGDQETQYF.

By sample fraction, this clone is medium-sized. The V and J genes are TRBV5-1 and TRBJ1-2, with D unresolved. This CDR3 spans 13 amino acids. Germline loops: CDR1 SGHRS, CDR2 YFSETQ. V lost 3 bases and J 4 bases, leaving 10 bases between the germline ends. The CDR3 protein is CASSSGIRYGYTF. The CDR3 DNA is TGCGCCAGCAGCTCCGGGATCCGCTATGGCTACACCTTC.